This T cell receptor (beta chain) was recorded in a study of beta chain features in type 1 diabetes. Study observations and caveats: For patients, the naive, central memory and Treg TCRB repertoires appeared more alike than for healthy donors. Type 1 diabetes patients had moderately but significantly shorter TCRB CDR3s in all four CD4+ subsets.

This clone was seen only a few times. The antigen is unknown. Using CD45RO/CCR7/CD25/CD127/CD95/CD27, CD4+ naive, central memory, regulatory and stem cell-like memory cells were sorted. CDR1 MNHEY and CDR2 SVGAGI come from the germline V gene. The CDR3 contains 15 residues. The whole isolated RNA underwent reverse transcription, so sequencing captured expressed TCRB transcripts. Stem cell-like memory T cell samples were sequenced, and they averaged about 1 million reads. Sequencing used immunoSEQ multiplex PCR; TCRdb keeps in-frame clones, though not all of them. This table has over 20,000 clones, around half appearing once.

The sequence was collected from a man aged 25 to 40 with type 1 diabetes. Sequenced material: stem cell memory CD4+ T cells from blood. This chain connects TRBV6-5 to TRBJ2-5; 8 bases map to TRBD1. Near its end, the DNA agrees better with TRBJ2-7, so the J call may be wrong. DNA for the CDR3: TGTGCCAGCAGCCGCCTCGGGACAGGCGGGTACGAGCAGTACTTC. It specifies CASSRLGTGGYEQYF.